This TCR beta chain was identified during a study of T-cell memory formation after mild COVID-19. The CDR3 is 14 amino acids. V lost 6 bases to trimming and J lost 0 bases; unmatched junction nucleotides: 5. Per the germline V gene, CDR1 is MNHNY and CDR2 is SVGAGI (reference sequence). TCRdb itself ran the 5' RACE reads through MiXCR, one entry per CDR3 protein. The sample lists around 410,000 distinct CDR3 sequences; 20% to 30% were seen once. The rearrangement links TRBV6-6 to TRBJ2-7; 7 bases line up with TRBD1. The source of this sequence is an adult woman who had mild COVID-19 (a few samples of this study predate the infection). Cell type and time point are not known. The material sequenced was PBMCs or a T cell subset sorted from them (not recorded which). CDR3 protein: CASRPTGYSYEQYF. CDR3 nucleotides: TGTGCCAGCAGGCCGACAGGGTACTCCTACGAGCAGTACTTC.